The T cell receptor beta chain under discussion was sequenced for a study of blood T cell repertoires in COVID-19. Looking at the study overall: The study drew acute and convalescent COVID-19 samples from the United States, Italy and Spain. Sources were T cells, B-cell-depleted T cells, or PBMCs; the material itself was cDNA or gDNA.

Authors' data handling: Amplification of reference gene primers was used by the study to estimate nucleated cell counts. The data were produced by immunoSEQ multiplex PCR, yet TCRdb's version contains in-frame clones alone and is incomplete. D and trimming were read from the DNA, whereas the V and J calls and clone size are those reported in that table. Among roughly 150,000 clones listed, approximately 82% were seen once. Sequenced input: peripheral blood. The source is a woman between 50 and 59 years old in a cohort sampled during active or convalescent COVID-19.

CDR3 sequence: CASSQDWGRANQPQHF. In DNA, the CDR3 is TGCGCCAGCAGCCAAGATTGGGGCAGGGCCAATCAGCCCCAGCATTTT. V usage is TRBV4-1 and J usage is TRBJ1-5, with D possibly TRBD1 on 5 matching bases. Trimming left V 0 bases short and J 3 bases short, with 12 bases between. CDR3 length equals 16 residues. Germline V lookup: CDR1 MGHRA, CDR2 YSYEKL.